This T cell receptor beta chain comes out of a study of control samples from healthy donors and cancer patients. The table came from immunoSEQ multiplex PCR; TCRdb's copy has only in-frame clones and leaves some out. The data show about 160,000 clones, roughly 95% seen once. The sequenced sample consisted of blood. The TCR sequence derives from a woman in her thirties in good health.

CDR3 sequence: CASSTASGNTEAFF. In DNA, the CDR3 is TGCGCCAGCAGCACGGCCTCGGGGAACACTGAAGCTTTCTTT. J is TRBJ1-1 and V is TRBV5-1; D remains unclear. CDR1 is SGHRS and CDR2 is YFSETQ in the germline V gene. The CDR3 is 14 amino acids. Between the trimmed V and J ends, which lost 4 bases and 1 base, there was a span of 11 bases.